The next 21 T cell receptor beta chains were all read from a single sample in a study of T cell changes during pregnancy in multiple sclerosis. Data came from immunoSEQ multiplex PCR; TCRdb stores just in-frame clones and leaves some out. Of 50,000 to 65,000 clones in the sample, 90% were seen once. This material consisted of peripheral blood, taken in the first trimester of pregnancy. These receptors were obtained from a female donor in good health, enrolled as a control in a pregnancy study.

This chain's CDR3 is CATRKDRRSGNTIYF. Here the CDR3 DNA reads TGTGCCACCAGGAAAGACAGGCGCTCTGGAAACACCATATATTTT. The J gene is TRBJ1-3, the V gene TRBV27; D perhaps matches TRBD1 (6 bases). CDR1 is MNHEY, CDR2 SMNVEV, per germline (reference sequence). CDR3 length: 15 amino acids. Trimming took 10 bases from V and 0 from J, leaving 16 bases between them.

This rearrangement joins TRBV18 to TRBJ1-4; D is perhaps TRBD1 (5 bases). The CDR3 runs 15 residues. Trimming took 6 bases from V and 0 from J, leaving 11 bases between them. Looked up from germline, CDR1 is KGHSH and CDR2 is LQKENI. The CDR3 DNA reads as TGTGCCAGCTCCCCAGACAGCGCAACTAATGAAAAACTGTTTTTT. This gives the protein CASSPDSATNEKLFF.

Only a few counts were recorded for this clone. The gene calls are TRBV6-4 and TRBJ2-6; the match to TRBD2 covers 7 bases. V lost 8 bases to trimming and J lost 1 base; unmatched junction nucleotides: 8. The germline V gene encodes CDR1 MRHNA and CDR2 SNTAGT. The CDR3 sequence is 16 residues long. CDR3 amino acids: CASGPSGGSGANVLTF. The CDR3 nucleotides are TGTGCCAGCGGACCCTCCGGGGGGTCTGGGGCCAACGTCCTGACTTTC.

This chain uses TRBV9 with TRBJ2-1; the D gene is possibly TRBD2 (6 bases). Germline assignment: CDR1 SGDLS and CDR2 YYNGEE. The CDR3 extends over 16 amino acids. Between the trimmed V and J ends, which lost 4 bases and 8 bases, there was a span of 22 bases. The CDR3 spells CASSPAGSLARDEQFF. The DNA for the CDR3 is TGTGCCAGCAGCCCAGCCGGGAGTCTAGCACGGGATGAGCAGTTCTTC.

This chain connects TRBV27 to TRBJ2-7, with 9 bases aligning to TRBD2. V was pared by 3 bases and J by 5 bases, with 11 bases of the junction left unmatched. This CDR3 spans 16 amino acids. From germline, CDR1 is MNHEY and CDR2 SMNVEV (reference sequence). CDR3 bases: TGTGCCAGCAGTTTTGGAGGGGCTAGCGGGATCCACGAGCAGTACTTC. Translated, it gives CASSFGGASGIHEQYF.

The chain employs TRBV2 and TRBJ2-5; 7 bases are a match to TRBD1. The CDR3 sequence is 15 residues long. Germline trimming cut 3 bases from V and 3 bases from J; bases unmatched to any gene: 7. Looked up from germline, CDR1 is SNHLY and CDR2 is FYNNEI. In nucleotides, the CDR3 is TGTGCCAGCAGTGACACCTCCGGGACAGAAGAGACCCAGTACTTC. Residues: CASSDTSGTEETQYF.

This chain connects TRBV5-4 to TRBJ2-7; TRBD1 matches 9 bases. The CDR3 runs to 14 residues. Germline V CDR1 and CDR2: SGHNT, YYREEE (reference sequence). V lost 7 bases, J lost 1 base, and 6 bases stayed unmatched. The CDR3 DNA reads TGTGCCAGCGGGTGGGGACAGGGATCCTACGAGCAGTACTTC. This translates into CASGWGQGSYEQYF.

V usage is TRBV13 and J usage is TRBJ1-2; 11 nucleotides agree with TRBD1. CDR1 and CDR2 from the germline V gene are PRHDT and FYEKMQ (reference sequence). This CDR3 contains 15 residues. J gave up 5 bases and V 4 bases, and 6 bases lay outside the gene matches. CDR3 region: CASSSRTGGDYGYTF. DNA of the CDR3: TGTGCCAGCAGCTCCCGGACAGGGGGCGATTATGGCTACACCTTC.

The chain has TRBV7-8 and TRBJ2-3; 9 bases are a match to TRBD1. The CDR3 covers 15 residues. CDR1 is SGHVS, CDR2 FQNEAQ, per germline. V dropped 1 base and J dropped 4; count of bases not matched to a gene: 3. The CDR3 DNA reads TGTGCCAGCAGCTTAGAGGACAGGGGATCAGATACGCAGTATTTT. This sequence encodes CASSLEDRGSDTQYF.

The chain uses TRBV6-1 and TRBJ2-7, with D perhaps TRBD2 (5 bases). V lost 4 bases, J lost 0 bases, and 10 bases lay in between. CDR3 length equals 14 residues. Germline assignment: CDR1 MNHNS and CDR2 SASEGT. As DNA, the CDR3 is TGTGCCAGCAGTGGGCGTGGGAGCTCCTACGAGCAGTACTTC. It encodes CASSGRGSSYEQYF.

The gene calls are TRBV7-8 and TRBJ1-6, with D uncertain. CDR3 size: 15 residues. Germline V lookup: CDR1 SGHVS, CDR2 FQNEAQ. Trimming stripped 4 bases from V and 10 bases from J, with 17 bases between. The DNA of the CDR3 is TGTGCCAGCAGCTCCCTCGGGGTCCCTGGGTCACCCCTCCACTTT. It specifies CASSSLGVPGSPLHF.

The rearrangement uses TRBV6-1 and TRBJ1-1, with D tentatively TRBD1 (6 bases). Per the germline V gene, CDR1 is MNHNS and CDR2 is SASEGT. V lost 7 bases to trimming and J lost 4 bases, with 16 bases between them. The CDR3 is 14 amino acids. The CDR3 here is CASMRGNSGTEAFF. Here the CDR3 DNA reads TGTGCCAGCATGAGGGGGAATTCGGGCACTGAAGCTTTCTTT.

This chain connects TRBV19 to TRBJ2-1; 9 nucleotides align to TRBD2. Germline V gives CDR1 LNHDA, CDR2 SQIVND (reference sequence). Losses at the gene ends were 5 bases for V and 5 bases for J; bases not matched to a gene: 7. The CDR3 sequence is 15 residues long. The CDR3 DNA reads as TGTGCCAGTAGTCCCATTAGCGGGGGCAACAATGAGCAGTTCTTC. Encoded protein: CASSPISGGNNEQFF.

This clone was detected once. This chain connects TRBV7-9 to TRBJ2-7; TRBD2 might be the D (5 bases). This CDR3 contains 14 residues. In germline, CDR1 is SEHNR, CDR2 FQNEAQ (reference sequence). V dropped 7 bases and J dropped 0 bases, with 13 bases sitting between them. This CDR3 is CASTSSGVSYEQYF. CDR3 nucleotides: TGTGCCAGCACCTCCTCCGGGGTCTCCTACGAGCAGTACTTC.

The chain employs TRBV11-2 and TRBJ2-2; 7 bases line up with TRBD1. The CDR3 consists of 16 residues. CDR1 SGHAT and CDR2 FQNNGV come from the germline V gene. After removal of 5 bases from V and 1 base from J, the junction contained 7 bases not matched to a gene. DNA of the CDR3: TGTGCCAGCAGCCGCCTCTCAGGGGGGAACACCGGGGAGCTGTTTTTT. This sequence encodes CASSRLSGGNTGELFF.

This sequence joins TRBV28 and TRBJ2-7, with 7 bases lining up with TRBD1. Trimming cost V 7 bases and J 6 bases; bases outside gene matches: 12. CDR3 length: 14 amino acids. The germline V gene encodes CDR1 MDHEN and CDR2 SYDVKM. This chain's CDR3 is CASNVLGTESEQYF. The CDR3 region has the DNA TGTGCCAGCAACGTACTTGGGACAGAAAGCGAGCAGTACTTC.

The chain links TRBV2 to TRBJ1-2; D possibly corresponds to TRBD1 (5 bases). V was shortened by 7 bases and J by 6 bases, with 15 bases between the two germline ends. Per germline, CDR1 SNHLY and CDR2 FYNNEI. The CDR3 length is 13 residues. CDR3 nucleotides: TGTGCCAGCATCATTGGCAGGGTGGATGGCTACACCTTC. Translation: CASIIGRVDGYTF. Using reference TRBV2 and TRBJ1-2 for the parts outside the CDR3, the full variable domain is EPEVTQTPSHQVTQMGQEVILRCVPISNHLYFYWYRQILGQKVEFLVSFYNNEISEKSEIFDDQFSVERPDGSNFTLKIRSTKLEDSAMYFCASIIGRVDGYTFGSGTRLTVV.

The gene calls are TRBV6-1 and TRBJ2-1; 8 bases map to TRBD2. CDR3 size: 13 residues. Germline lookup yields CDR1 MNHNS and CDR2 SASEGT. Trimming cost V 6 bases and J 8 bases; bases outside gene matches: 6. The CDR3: CASRRGTSDEQFF. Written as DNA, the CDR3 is TGTGCCAGCAGGAGAGGGACTAGTGATGAGCAGTTCTTC.

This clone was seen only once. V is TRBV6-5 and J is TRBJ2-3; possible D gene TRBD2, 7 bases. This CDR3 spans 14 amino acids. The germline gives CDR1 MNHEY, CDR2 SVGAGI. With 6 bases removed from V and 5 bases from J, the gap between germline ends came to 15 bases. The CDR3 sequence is CASRAGAEGDTQYF. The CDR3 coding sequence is TGTGCCAGCAGGGCGGGGGCCGAGGGAGATACGCAGTATTTT.

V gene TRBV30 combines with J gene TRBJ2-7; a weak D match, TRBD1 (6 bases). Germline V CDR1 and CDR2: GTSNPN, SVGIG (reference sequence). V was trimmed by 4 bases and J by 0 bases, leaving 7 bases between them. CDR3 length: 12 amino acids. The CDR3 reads CAWTGDSYEQYF. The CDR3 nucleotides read TGTGCCTGGACAGGGGACTCCTACGAGCAGTACTTC.

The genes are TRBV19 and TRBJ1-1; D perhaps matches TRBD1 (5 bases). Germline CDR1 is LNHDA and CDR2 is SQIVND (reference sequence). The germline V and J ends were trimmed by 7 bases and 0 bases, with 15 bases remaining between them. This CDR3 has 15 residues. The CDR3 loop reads CASTNSTGVNTEAFF. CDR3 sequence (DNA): TGTGCCAGTACCAATAGTACGGGGGTGAACACTGAAGCTTTCTTT. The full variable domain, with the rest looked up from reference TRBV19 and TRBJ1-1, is DGGITQSPKYLFRKEGQNVTLSCEQNLNHDAMYWYRQDPGQGLRLIYYSQIVNDFQKGDIAEGYSVSREKKESFPLTVTSAQKNPTAFYLCASTNSTGVNTEAFFGQGTRLTVV.